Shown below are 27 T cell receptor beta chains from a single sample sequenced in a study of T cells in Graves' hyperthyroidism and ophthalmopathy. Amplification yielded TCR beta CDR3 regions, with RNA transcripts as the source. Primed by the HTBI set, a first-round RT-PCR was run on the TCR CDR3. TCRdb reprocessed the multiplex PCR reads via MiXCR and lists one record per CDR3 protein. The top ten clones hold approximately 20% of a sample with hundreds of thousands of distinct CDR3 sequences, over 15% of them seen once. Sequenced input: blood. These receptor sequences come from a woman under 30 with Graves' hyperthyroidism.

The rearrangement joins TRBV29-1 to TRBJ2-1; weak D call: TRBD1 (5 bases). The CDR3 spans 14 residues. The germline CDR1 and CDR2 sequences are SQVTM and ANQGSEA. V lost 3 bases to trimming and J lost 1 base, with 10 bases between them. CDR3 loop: CSVDGARSYNEQFF. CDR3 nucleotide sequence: TGCAGCGTTGATGGGGCTAGGTCCTACAATGAGCAGTTCTTC.

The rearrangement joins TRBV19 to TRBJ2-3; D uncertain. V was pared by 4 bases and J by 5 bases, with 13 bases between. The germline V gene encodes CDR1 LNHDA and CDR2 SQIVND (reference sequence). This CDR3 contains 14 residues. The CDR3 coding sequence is TGTGCCAGTAGTACGGATAGGTATGGAGATACGCAGTATTTT. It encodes CASSTDRYGDTQYF.

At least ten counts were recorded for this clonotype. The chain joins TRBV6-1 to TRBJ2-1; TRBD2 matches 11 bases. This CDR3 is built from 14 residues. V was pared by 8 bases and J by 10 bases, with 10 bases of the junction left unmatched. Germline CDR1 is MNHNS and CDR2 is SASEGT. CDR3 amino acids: CASLGTSGSGEQFF. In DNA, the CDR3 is TGTGCCAGCTTAGGAACTAGCGGGAGTGGGGAGCAGTTCTTC.

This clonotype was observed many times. CDR3 residues: CASSPGSGAETQYF. The CDR3 region has the DNA TGTGCCAGCAGCCCGGGTAGCGGGGCTGAGACCCAGTACTTC. V gene TRBV12-3 or TRBV12-4 combines with J gene TRBJ2-5, with TRBD2 identical over 8 bases. V lost 6 bases to trimming and J lost 5 bases; unmatched junction nucleotides: 8. This CDR3 comprises 14 residues.

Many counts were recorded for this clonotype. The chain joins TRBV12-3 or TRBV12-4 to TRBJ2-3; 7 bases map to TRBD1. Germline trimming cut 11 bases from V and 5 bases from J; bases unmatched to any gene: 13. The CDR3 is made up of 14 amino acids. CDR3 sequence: CAVRGQGERDTQYF. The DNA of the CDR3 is TGTGCCGTGAGAGGGCAGGGGGAAAGAGATACGCAGTATTTT.

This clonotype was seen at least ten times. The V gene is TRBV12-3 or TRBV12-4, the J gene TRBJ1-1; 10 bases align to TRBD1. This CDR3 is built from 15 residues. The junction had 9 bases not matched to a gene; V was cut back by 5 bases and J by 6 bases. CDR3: CASSNRQGAGAEAFF. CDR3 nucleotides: TGTGCCAGCAGTAATCGACAGGGGGCTGGTGCTGAAGCTTTCTTT.

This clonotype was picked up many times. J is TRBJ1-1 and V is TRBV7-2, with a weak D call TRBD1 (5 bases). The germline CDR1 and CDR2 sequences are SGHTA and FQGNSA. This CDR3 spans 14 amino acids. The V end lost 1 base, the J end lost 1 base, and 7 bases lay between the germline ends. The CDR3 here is CASSLGQQNTEAFF. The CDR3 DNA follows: TGTGCCAGCAGCTTAGGACAGCAGAACACTGAAGCTTTCTTT.

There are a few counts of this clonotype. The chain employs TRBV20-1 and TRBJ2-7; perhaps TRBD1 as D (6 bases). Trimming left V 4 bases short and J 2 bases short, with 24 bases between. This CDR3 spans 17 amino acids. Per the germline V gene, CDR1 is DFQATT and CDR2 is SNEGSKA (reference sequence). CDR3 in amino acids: CSATQRRRPSGAYEQYF. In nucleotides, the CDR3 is TGCAGTGCTACACAACGGCGTCGGCCCTCAGGGGCCTACGAGCAGTACTTC.

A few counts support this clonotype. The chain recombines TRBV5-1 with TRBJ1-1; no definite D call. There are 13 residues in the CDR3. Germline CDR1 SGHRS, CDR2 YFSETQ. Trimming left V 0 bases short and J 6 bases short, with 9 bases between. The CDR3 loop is CASSLGVEAEAFF. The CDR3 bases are TGCGCCAGCAGCTTGGGGGTGGAGGCTGAAGCTTTCTTT.

The CDR3 coding sequence is TGTGCCAGCAGCTTAGGGGAGAATGAAAAACTGTTTTTT. It specifies CASSLGENEKLFF. The J gene is TRBJ1-4, the V gene TRBV11-3, with D uncertain. The CDR3 has 13 amino acids. From germline, CDR1 is SGHNT and CDR2 YENEEA. Between the trimmed V and J ends, which lost 1 base and 5 bases, there was a span of 5 bases.

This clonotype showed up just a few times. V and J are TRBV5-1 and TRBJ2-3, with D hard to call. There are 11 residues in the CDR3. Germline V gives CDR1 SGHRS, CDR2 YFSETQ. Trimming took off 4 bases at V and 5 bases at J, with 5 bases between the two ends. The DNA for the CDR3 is TGCGCCAGCAGCCACCAAGATACGCAGTATTTT. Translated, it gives CASSHQDTQYF.

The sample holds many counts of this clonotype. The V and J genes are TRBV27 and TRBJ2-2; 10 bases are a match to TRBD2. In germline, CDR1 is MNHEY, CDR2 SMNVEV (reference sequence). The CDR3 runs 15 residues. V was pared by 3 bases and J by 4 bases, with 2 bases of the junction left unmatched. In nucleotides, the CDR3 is TGTGCCAGCAGTTTCCTAGCGGGAGTCACCGGGGAGCTGTTTTTT. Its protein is CASSFLAGVTGELFF.

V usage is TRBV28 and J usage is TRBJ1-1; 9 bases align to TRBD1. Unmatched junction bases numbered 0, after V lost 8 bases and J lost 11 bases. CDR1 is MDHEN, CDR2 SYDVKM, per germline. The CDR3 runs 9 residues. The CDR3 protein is CASDRGAFF. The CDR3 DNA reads TGTGCCAGCGACAGGGGGGCTTTCTTT.

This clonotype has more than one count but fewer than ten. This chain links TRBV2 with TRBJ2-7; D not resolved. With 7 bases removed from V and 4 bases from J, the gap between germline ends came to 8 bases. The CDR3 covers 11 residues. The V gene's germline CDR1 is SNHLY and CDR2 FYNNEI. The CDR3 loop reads CASKTGYEQYF. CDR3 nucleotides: TGTGCCAGCAAAACCGGGTACGAGCAGTACTTC.

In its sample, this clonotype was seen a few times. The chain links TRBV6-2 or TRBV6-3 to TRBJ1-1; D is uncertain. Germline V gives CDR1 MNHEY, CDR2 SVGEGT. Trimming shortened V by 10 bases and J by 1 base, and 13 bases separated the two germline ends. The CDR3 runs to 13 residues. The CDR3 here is CANRREPNTEAFF. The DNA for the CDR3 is TGTGCCAACAGACGGGAACCGAACACTGAAGCTTTCTTT.

This chain's CDR3 is CAWSGDRGVAGELFF. CDR3 DNA sequence: TGTGCCTGGAGTGGGGACAGGGGAGTCGCCGGGGAGCTGTTTTTT. The chain employs TRBV30 and TRBJ2-2; 10 bases match TRBD1. Germline V gene data show CDR1 as GTSNPN and CDR2 as SVGIG (reference sequence). The CDR3 spans 15 residues. Trimming cost V 1 base and J 6 bases; bases outside gene matches: 5. The whole variable domain, remainder taken from reference TRBV30 and TRBJ2-2, is SQTIHQWPATLVQPVGSPLSLECTVEGTSNPNLYWYRQAAGRGLQLLFYSVGIGQISSEVPQNLSASRPQDRQFILSSKKLLLSDSGFYLCAWSGDRGVAGELFFGEGSRLTVL.

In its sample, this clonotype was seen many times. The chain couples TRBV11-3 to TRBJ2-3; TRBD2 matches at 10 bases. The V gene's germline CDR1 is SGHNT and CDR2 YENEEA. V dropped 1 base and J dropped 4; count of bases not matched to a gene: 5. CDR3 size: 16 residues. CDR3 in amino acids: CASSLGLAGAADTQYF. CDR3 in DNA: TGTGCCAGCAGCTTAGGTCTAGCGGGGGCCGCAGATACGCAGTATTTT.

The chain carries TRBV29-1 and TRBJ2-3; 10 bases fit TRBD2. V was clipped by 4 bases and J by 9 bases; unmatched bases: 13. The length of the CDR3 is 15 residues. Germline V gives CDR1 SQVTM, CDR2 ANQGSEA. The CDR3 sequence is CSVGVLAGSTGTQYF. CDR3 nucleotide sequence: TGCAGCGTTGGCGTACTAGCGGGGTCGACGGGCACGCAGTATTTT.

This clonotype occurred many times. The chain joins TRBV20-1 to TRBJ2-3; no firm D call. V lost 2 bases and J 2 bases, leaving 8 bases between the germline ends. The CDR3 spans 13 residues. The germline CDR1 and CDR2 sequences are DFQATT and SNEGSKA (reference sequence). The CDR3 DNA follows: TGCAGTGCTAGAAAGGGTTTCACAGATACGCAGTATTTT. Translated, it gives CSARKGFTDTQYF.

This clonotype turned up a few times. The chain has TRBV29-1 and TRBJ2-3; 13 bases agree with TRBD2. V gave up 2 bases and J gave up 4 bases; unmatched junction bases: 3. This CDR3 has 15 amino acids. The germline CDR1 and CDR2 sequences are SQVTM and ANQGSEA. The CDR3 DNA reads TGCAGCGTTGAAATACTAGCGGGAGGGCCAGATACGCAGTATTTT. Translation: CSVEILAGGPDTQYF.

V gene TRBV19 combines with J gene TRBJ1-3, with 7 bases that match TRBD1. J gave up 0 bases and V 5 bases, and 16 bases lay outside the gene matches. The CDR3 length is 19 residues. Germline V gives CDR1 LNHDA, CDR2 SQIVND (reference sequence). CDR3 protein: CASSAEKQGKFFSGNTIYF. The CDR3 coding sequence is TGTGCCAGTAGTGCGGAGAAACAGGGGAAATTCTTCTCTGGAAACACCATATATTTT.

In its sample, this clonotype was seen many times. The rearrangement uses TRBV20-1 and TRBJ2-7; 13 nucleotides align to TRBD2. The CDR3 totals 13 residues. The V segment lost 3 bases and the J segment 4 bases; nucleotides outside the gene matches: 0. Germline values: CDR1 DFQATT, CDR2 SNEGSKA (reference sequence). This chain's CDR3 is CSARTSGRYEQYF. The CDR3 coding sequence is TGCAGTGCTAGGACTAGCGGGAGGTACGAGCAGTACTTC.

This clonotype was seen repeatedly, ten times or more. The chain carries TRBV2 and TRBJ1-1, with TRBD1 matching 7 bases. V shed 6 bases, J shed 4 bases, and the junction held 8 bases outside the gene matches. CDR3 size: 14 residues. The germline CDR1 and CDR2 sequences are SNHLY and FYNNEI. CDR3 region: CASRNRGRGTEAFF. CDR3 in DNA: TGTGCCAGCAGGAATAGGGGGCGTGGCACTGAAGCTTTCTTT.

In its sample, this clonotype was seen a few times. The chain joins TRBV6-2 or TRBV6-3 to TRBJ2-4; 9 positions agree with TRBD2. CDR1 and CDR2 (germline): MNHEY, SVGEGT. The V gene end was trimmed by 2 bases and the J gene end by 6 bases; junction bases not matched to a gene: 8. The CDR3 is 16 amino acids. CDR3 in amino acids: CASSYPQSSGGNIQYF. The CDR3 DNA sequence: TGTGCCAGCAGTTACCCCCAGAGTAGCGGGGGAAACATTCAGTACTTC.

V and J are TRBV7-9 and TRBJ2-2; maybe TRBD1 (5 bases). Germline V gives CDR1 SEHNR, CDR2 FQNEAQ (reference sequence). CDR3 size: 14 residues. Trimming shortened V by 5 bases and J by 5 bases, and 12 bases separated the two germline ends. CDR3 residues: CASSIQGWTGELFF. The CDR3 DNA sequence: TGTGCCAGCAGCATCCAGGGTTGGACCGGGGAGCTGTTTTTT.

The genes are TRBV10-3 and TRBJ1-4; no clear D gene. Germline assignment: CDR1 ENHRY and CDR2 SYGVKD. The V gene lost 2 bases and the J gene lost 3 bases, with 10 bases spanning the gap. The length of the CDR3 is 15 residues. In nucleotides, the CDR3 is TGTGCCATCAGTGAGATCGGTCCTTCTAATGAAAAACTGTTTTTT. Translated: CAISEIGPSNEKLFF.

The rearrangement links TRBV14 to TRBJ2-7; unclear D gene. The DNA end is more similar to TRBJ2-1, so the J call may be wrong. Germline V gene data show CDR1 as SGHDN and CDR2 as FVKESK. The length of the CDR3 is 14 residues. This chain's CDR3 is CASSQDSGGYEQFF. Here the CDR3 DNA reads TGTGCCAGCAGCCAAGATTCAGGTGGCTACGAGCAGTTCTTC.